This TCR beta chain emerged from a study of cytomegalovirus exposure and HLA in healthy donors. Study-wide results and caveats: A few CMV-associated chains proved CMV antigen-specific in vitro. Earlier findings revealed that most TCR beta V segments proved productive either about 87% or about 30% of the time.

This CDR3 has 14 amino acids. Unmatched junction bases numbered 5, after V lost 5 bases and J lost 6 bases. Germline-derived CDR1 and CDR2 are SGHAT and FQNNGV. 60 Vbeta and 13 Jbeta primers were used in PCR. Generated by immunoSEQ multiplex PCR, the TCRdb table keeps only in-frame clones and is missing some. This table holds roughly 98,000 clones, around 77% found once. This clone turned up a few times. The antigen is not known. Sequenced sample: PBMCs. This clonotype was obtained from a female donor in good health and CMV-seronegative. The chain uses TRBV11-2 and TRBJ2-3; TRBD2 matches at 10 bases. The CDR3: CASSPSGGVDTQYF. For the CDR3, the DNA is TGTGCCAGCAGCCCCAGCGGGGGGGTGGATACGCAGTATTTT.